A single sample gave rise to the 14 T cell receptor beta chains below, sequenced in a study of blood T cell repertoires in COVID-19. Profiling relied on immunoSEQ multiplex PCR, and the TCRdb table lists in-frame clones only, not all of them. Of 150,000 to 200,000 clones in the sample, 83% were seen once. The sample was peripheral blood. The receptors derive from a woman between 70 and 85 years old with COVID-19, enrolled during active disease.

The V call is TRBV19, the J call TRBJ2-4; the D gene is possibly TRBD1 (5 bases). Germline CDR1 and CDR2: LNHDA and SQIVND (reference sequence). V was shortened by 1 base and J by 2 bases, with 12 bases between the two germline ends. The CDR3 is 16 amino acids. The DNA for the CDR3 is TGTGCCAGTAGTATAGGCGACAGTTCCCCCAAAAACATTCAGTACTTC. Translating it yields CASSIGDSSPKNIQYF.

This clone was found a few times. This chain links TRBV28 with TRBJ1-1; D ambiguous. This CDR3 is 12 amino acids long. Germline values: CDR1 MDHEN, CDR2 SYDVKM. The V and J ends lost 9 bases and 1 base respectively, with 9 bases between them. In nucleotides, the CDR3 is TGTGCCAGTCTATTTCGGAACACTGAAGCTTTCTTT. Its protein product is CASLFRNTEAFF.

The rearrangement uses TRBV3-1 (or the pseudogene TRBV3-2) and TRBJ2-7, with 13 bases lining up with TRBD2. The CDR3 contains 16 residues. From germline, CDR1 is LGHDT and CDR2 YNNKEL (reference sequence). With V trimmed by 4 bases and J by 5 bases, 8 bases remained unmatched. CDR3 DNA: TGTGCCAGCAGCCCGCAACTAGCGGGAGGGTACCACGAGCAGTACTTC. Its protein product is CASSPQLAGGYHEQYF.

This clone came up once. This chain connects TRBV29-1 to TRBJ2-3, with D hard to call. Germline lookup yields CDR1 SQVTM and CDR2 ANQGSEA. The length of the CDR3 is 13 residues. V was trimmed by 3 bases and J by 2 bases, leaving 9 bases between them. CDR3 amino acids: CSVDTGFTDTQYF. The CDR3 DNA follows: TGCAGCGTTGACACGGGTTTCACAGATACGCAGTATTTT.

The gene calls are TRBV5-1 and TRBJ2-7; tentatively, D is TRBD1 (5 bases). The V gene lost 0 bases and the J gene lost 5 bases, with 18 bases spanning the gap. The CDR3 consists of 16 residues. CDR1 and CDR2 from the germline V gene are SGHRS and YFSETQ. The CDR3: CASSLEGGRVLDEQYF. The CDR3 region has the DNA TGCGCCAGCAGCTTGGAGGGTGGCAGGGTGCTGGACGAGCAGTACTTC. Using reference TRBV5-1 and TRBJ2-7 for the parts outside the CDR3, the full variable domain is KAGVTQTPRYLIKTRGQQVTLSCSPISGHRSVSWYQQTPGQGLQFLFEYFSETQRNKGNFPGRFSGRQFSNSRSEMNVSTLELGDSALYLCASSLEGGRVLDEQYFGPGTRLTVT.

CDR3 sequence: CASSHTTYRDPYNEQFF. Written as DNA, the CDR3 is TGTGCCAGCAGTCACACGACCTACAGAGATCCCTACAATGAGCAGTTCTTC. The chain links TRBV28 to TRBJ2-1; D call uncertain. The CDR3 is 17 residues long. Trimming cost V 5 bases and J 2 bases, with 19 bases left between them. Germline values: CDR1 MDHEN, CDR2 SYDVKM.

The chain joins TRBV6-5 to TRBJ2-7; possibly TRBD1 for D (6 bases). Trimming removed 7 bases at V and 7 bases at J, with 23 bases between. The CDR3 covers 15 residues. Per the germline V gene, CDR1 is MNHEY and CDR2 is SVGAGI. The CDR3 DNA is TGTGCCAGCACCCGAAGACTGACAGGTTTGGAGGAGCAGTACTTC. Translating gives CASTRRLTGLEEQYF.

The chain recombines TRBV5-5 with TRBJ1-4; D unclear. Germline V CDR1 and CDR2: SGHKS, YYEKEE (reference sequence). CDR3 length equals 15 residues. V was pared by 3 bases and J by 7 bases, with 16 bases between. CDR3 nucleotide sequence: TGTGCCAGCAGCTACAGCGCGGGCATCGGTGAAAAACTGTTTTTT. This gives the protein CASSYSAGIGEKLFF. Supplemented by reference TRBV5-5 and TRBJ1-4, the full variable domain reads DAGVTQSPTHLIKTRGQQVTLRCSPISGHKSVSWYQQVLGQGPQFIFQYYEKEERGRGNFPDRFSARQFPNYSSELNVNALLLGDSALYLCASSYSAGIGEKLFFGSGTQLSVL.

The chain joins TRBV7-2 to TRBJ2-3, with a possible D match to TRBD2 (6 bases). V lost 6 bases and J 8 bases, leaving 15 bases between the germline ends. The CDR3 is 13 residues long. In germline, CDR1 is SGHTA, CDR2 FQGNSA. The chain's CDR3 is CASRTRADGTQYF. CDR3 nucleotides: TGTGCCAGCAGGACTAGGGCCGACGGTACGCAGTATTTT.

This chain joins TRBV7-2 and TRBJ1-1, with 9 bases lining up with TRBD1. This CDR3 region has 15 residues. Trimming removed 1 base from V and 11 bases from J; junction bases left unmatched: 11. Germline lookup yields CDR1 SGHTA and CDR2 FQGNSA. CDR3 coding DNA: TGTGCCAGCAGCTTAGAGCCCCCGGGACAGGGAGTTGCTTTCTTT. It is translated as CASSLEPPGQGVAFF.

This chain joins TRBV7-3 and TRBJ2-3; D might be TRBD2 (6 bases). The CDR3 consists of 15 residues. V was shortened by 1 base and J by 5 bases, with 13 bases between the two germline ends. Germline CDR1 and CDR2: SGHTA and FQGTGA. The CDR3 spells CASSLMVKAGDTQYF. CDR3 sequence (DNA): TGTGCCAGCAGCTTAATGGTAAAAGCGGGAGATACGCAGTATTTT.

The chain links TRBV11-2 to TRBJ2-7; 11 nucleotides line up with TRBD1. V shed 0 bases, J shed 3 bases, and the junction held 1 base outside the gene matches. This CDR3 spans 15 amino acids. Germline V gives CDR1 SGHAT, CDR2 FQNNGV. The CDR3 loop reads CASSLEGTGGYEQYF. The CDR3 nucleotides read TGTGCCAGCAGCTTAGAAGGGACAGGGGGCTACGAGCAGTACTTC.

This chain connects TRBV4-3 to TRBJ2-3, with TRBD1 matching over 9 bases. The J segment lost 3 bases and the V segment lost 4 bases, leaving 5 bases of the junction unmatched. The CDR3 has 15 amino acids. Germline V gene lookup returns CDR1 LGHNA and CDR2 YSLEER. The CDR3 DNA follows: TGCGCCAGCAGCCTTGGGGACAGGGCGACAGATACGCAGTATTTT. Amino acid sequence: CASSLGDRATDTQYF.

This chain uses TRBV7-9 with TRBJ1-6; the match to TRBD1 covers 7 bases. Looked up from germline, CDR1 is SEHNR and CDR2 is FQNEAQ (reference sequence). The junction had 9 bases not matched to a gene; V was cut back by 4 bases and J by 6 bases. The CDR3 is 16 amino acids. The CDR3 loop is CASSSPADRRNSPLHF. CDR3 sequence (DNA): TGTGCCAGCAGCTCCCCGGCGGACAGGCGTAATTCACCCCTCCACTTT.